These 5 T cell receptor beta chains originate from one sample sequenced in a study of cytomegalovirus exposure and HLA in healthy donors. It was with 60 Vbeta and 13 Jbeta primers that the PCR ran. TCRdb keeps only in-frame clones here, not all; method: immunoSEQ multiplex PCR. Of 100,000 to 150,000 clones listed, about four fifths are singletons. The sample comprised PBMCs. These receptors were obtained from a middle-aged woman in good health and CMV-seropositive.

The CDR3 region has the DNA TGCGCCAGCAGCGTGACAGGGGATAATGAAAAACTGTTTTTT. As protein: CASSVTGDNEKLFF. V gene TRBV5-1 combines with J gene TRBJ1-4, with 8 bases that match TRBD1. The CDR3 length is 14 residues. V shed 4 bases and J 4 bases; nucleotides not matched to a gene: 3. Germline lookup yields CDR1 SGHRS and CDR2 YFSETQ.

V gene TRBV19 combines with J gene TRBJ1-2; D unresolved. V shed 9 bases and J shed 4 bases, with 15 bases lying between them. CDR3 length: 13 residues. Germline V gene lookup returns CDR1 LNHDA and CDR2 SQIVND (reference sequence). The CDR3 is CASSNGRSYGYTF. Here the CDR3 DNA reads TGTGCCAGCAGCAATGGGCGCAGCTATGGCTACACCTTC.

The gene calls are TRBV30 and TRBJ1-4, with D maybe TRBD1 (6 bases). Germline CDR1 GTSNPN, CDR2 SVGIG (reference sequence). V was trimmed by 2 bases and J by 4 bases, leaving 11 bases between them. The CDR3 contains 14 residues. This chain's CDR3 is CAWSLGGRNEKLFF. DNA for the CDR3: TGTGCCTGGAGTTTAGGGGGACGTAATGAAAAACTGTTTTTT. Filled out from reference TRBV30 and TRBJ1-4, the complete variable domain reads SQTIHQWPATLVQPVGSPLSLECTVEGTSNPNLYWYRQAAGRGLQLLFYSVGIGQISSEVPQNLSASRPQDRQFILSSKKLLLSDSGFYLCAWSLGGRNEKLFFGSGTQLSVL.

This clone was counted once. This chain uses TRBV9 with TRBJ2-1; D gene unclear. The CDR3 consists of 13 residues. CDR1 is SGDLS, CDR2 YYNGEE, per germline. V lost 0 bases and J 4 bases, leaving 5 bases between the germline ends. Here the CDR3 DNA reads TGTGCCAGCAGCGTAGAGCTGTACAATGAGCAGTTCTTC. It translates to CASSVELYNEQFF.

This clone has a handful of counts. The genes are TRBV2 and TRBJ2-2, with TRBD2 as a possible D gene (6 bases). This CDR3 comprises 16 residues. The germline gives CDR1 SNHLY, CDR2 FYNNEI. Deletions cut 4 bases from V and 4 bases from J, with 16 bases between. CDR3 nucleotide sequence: TGTGCCAGCAGTGGGGTTCCTCCCGGGGGCACCGGGGAGCTGTTTTTT. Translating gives CASSGVPPGGTGELFF.